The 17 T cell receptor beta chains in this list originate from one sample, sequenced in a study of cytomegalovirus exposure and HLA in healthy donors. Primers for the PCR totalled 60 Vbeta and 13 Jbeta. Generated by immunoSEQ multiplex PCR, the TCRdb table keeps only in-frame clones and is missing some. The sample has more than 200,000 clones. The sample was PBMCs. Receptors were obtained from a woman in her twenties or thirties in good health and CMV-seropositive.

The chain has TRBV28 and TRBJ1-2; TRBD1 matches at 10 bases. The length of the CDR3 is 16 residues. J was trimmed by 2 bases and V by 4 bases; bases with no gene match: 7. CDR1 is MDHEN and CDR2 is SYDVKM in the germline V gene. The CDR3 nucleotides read TGTGCCAGCAGTTCCGGACAGGGGGTTCCCAACTATGGCTACACCTTC. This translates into CASSSGQGVPNYGYTF.

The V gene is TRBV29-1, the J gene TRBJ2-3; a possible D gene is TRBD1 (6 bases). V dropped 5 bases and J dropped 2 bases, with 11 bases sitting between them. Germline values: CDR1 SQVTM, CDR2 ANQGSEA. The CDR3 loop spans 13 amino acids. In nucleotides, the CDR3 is TGCAGCGTTACGCGGACAGTCACAGATACGCAGTATTTT. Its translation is CSVTRTVTDTQYF.

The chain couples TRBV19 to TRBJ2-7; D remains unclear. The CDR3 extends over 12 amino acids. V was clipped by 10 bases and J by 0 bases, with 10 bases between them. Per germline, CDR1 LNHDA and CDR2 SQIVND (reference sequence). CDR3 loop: CATPTDSYEQYF. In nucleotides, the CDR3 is TGTGCCACTCCCACAGACTCCTACGAGCAGTACTTC.

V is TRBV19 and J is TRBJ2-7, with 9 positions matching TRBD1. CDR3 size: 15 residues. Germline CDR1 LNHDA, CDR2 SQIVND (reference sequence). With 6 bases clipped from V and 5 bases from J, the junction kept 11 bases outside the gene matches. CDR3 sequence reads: CASRTGGAGQNEQYF. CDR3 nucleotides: TGTGCCAGTAGAACAGGGGGCGCAGGGCAGAACGAGCAGTACTTC.

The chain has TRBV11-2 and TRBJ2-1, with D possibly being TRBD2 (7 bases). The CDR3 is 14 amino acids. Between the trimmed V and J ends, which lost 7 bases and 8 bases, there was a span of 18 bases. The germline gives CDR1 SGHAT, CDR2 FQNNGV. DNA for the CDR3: TGTGCCAGCAAGGGGGAGGGGGTAGTCCATGAGCAGTTCTTC. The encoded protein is CASKGEGVVHEQFF.

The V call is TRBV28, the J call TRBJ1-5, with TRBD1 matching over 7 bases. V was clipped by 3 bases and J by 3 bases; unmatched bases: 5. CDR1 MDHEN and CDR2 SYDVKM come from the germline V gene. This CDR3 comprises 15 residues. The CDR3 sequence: CASSFRDRVNQPQHF. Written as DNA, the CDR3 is TGTGCCAGCAGTTTTCGCGACAGGGTCAATCAGCCCCAGCATTTT. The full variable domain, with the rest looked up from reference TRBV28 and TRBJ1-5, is DVKVTQSSRYLVKRTGEKVFLECVQDMDHENMFWYRQDPGLGLRLIYFSYDVKMKEKGDIPEGYSVSREKKERFSLILESASTNQTSMYLCASSFRDRVNQPQHFGDGTRLSIL.

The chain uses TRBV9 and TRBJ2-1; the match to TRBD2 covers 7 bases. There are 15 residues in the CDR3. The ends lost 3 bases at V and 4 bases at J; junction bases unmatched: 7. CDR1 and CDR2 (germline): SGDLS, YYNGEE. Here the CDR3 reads CASSASSGIYNEQFF. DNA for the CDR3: TGTGCCAGCAGCGCTTCTAGCGGTATTTACAATGAGCAGTTCTTC.

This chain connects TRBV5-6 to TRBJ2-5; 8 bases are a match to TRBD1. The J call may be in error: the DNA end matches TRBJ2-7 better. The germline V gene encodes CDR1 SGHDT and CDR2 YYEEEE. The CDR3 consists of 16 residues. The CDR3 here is CASSGGTGAYSYEQYF. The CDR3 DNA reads TGTGCCAGCAGCGGGGGGACAGGAGCCTACTCCTACGAGCAGTACTTC.

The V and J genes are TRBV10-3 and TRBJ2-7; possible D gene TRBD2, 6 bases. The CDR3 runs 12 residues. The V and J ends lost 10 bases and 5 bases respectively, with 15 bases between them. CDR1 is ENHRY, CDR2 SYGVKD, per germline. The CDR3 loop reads CASGTPEDEQYF. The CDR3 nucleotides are TGTGCCAGCGGGACCCCAGAAGACGAGCAGTACTTC.

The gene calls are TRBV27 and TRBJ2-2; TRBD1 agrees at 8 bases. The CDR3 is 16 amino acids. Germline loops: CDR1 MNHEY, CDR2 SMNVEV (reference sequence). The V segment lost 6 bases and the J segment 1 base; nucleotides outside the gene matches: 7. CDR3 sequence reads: CASRRIDRGNTGELFF. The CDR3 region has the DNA TGTGCCAGCAGACGTATCGACAGGGGGAACACCGGGGAGCTGTTTTTT.

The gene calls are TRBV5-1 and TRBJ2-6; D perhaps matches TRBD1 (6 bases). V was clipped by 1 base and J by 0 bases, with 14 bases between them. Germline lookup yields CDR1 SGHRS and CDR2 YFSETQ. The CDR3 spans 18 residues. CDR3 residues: CASSLRGSLDSGANVLTF. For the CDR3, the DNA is TGCGCCAGCAGCTTGAGGGGGTCCCTAGACTCTGGGGCCAACGTCCTGACTTTC.

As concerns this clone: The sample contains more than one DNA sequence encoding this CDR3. CDR3 residues: CSVEVRAYEQYF. As DNA, the CDR3 is TGCAGCGTTGAAGTACGGGCCTACGAGCAGTACTTC. The rearrangement uses TRBV29-1 and TRBJ2-7, with unresolved D. Germline CDR1 SQVTM, CDR2 ANQGSEA. The CDR3 runs 12 residues. V was cut by 1 base and J by 2 bases, with 6 bases left in between.

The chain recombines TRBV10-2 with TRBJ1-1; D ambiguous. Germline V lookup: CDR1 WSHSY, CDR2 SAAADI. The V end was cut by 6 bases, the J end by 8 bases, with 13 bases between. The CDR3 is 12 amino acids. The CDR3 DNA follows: TGCGCCAGCAGCCCGCGGGAGAGAGAAGCTTTCTTT. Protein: CASSPREREAFF.

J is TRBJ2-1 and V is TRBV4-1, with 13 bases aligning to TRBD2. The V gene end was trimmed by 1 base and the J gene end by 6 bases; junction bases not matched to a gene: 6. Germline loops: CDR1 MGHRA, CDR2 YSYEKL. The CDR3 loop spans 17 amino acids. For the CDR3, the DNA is TGCGCCAGCAGCCAAGCCGGCGGGACTAGCGGGGTCAATGAGCAGTTCTTC. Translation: CASSQAGGTSGVNEQFF.

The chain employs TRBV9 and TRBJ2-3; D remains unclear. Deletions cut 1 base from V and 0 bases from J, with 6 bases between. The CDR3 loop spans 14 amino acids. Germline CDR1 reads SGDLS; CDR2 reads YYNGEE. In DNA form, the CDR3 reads TGTGCCAGCAGCGTAATCGGTAGCACAGATACGCAGTATTTT. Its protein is CASSVIGSTDTQYF.

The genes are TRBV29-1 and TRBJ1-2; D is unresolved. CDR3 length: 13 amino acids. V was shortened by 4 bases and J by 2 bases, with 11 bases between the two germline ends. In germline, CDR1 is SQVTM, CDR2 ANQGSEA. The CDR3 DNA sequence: TGCAGCGTTGTCGCAGGCCGAAACTATGGCTACACCTTC. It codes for CSVVAGRNYGYTF.

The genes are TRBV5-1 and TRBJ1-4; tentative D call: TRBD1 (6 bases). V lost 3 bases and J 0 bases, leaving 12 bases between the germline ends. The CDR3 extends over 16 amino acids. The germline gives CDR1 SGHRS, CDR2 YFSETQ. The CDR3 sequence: CASSSTPGATNEKLFF. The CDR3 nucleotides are TGCGCCAGCAGCTCAACTCCAGGGGCAACTAATGAAAAACTGTTTTTT.